This T cell receptor beta chain is drawn from a study of CD8 T cells in Susac syndrome. Overall study: When their blood was taken, patients with Susac syndrome were therapy-naive, taking corticosteroids, or taking intravenous immunoglobulin alone. Study-level points and caveats: Clonal expansion was not seen in any Susac syndrome CD4+ T cell repertoire.

The RNA input was about 0.45 to 1 ug, and it was reverse transcribed with random hexamers. Multiplex PCR with immunoSEQ amplified the TCR beta CDR3 across 54 Vbeta and 13 Jbeta. TCRdb re-analysed the immunoSEQ multiplex PCR reads in MiXCR, keeping a single row per CDR3 protein. The sample contains about 180,000 distinct CDR3 sequences, approximately 94% of which appear only once. On this clonotype: What it recognizes is unknown.

V gave up 4 bases and J gave up 3 bases; unmatched junction bases: 6. The CDR3 consists of 16 residues. In germline, CDR1 is SGHNT, CDR2 YYREEE (reference sequence). The sample was CD4+ T cells from PBMCs. The V call is TRBV5-4, the J call TRBJ2-1; 11 nucleotides align to TRBD1. The TCR was taken from a human donor with Susac syndrome. CDR3 protein: CASSLPGTGGYNEQFF. CDR3 in DNA: TGTGCCAGCAGCCTTCCCGGGACAGGGGGCTACAATGAGCAGTTCTTC. Full variable domain (remainder filled in from reference TRBV5-4 and TRBJ2-1): ETGVTQSPTHLIKTRGQQVTLRCSSQSGHNTVSWYQQALGQGPQFIFQYYREEENGRGNFPPRFSGLQFPNYSSELNVNALELDDSALYLCASSLPGTGGYNEQFFGPGTRLTVL.